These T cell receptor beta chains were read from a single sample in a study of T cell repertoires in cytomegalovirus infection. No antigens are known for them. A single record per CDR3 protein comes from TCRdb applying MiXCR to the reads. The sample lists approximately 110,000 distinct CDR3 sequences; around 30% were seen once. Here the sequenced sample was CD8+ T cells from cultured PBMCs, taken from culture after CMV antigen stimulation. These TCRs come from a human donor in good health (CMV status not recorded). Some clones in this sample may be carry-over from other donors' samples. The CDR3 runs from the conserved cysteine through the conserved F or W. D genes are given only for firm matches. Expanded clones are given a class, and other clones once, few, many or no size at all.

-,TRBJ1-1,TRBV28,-,TGTGCCAGCAGTTTTGGGGCCCTGAACACTGAAGCTTTCTTT,CASSFGALNTEAFF
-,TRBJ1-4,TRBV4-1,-,TGCGCCAGCAGCCACCCGGCCAATGAAAAACTGTTTTTT,CASSHPANEKLFF
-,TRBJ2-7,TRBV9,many,TGTGCCAGCAGCGTAGGTGGGCGCTTAAACGAGCAGTACTTC,CASSVGGRLNEQYF
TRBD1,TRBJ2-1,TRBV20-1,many,TGCAGTGCTAGAGGGGAAGGGGGCGCGGGTAATGAGCAGTTCTTC,CSARGEGGAGNEQFF
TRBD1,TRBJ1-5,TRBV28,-,TGTGCCAGCAGTTTTCGGCAGGGGGCGCGGGGTCAGCCCCAGCATTTT,CASSFRQGARGQPQHF
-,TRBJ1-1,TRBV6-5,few,TGTGCCAGCAGTTACTCACAGTCGGGGAACACTGAAGCTTTCTTT,CASSYSQSGNTEAFF
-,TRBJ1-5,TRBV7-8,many,TGTGCCAGCAGCCCCTCAGGTTTATATAGCAATCAGCCCCAGCATTTT,CASSPSGLYSNQPQHF
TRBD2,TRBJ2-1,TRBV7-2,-,TGTGCCAGCAGTTACGCACTAGCGGGGGGGTACAATGAGCAGTTCTTC,CASSYALAGGYNEQFF
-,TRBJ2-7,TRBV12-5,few,TGTGCTAGTGGCCCACCCTACGAGCAGTACTTC,CASGPPYEQYF
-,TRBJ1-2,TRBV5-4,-,TGTGCCAGCAGCCCGCAGGGCCCAGGGTCTAGGGAGGCCCATGGCTACACCTTC,CASSPQGPGSREAHGYTF
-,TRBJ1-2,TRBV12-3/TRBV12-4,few,TGTGCCAGCAGTCCAGATATGGTCTATGGCTACACCTTC,CASSPDMVYGYTF
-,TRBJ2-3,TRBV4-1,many,TGCGCCAGCAGCCCGGAGGCAGGCACAGATACGCAGTATTTT,CASSPEAGTDTQYF
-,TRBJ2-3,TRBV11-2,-,TGTGCCAGCAGCTTAGTCAGGGGCACAGATACGCAGTATTTT,CASSLVRGTDTQYF
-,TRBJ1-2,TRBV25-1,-,TGTGCCAGCAGTGGATTTGAAATCAAAACAGCTAACTATGGCTACACCTTC,CASSGFEIKTANYGYTF
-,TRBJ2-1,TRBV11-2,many,TGTGCCAGCAGCTGGCGGGAACGGACAATCTACAATGAGCAGTTCTTC,CASSWRERTIYNEQFF
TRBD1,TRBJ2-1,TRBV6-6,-,TGTGCCAGCAGGCCACCGACAGGGAACTACAATGAGCAGTTCTTC,CASRPPTGNYNEQFF
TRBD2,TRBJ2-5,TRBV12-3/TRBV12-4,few,TGTGCCAGCAGTGTCAGGACTAGCGGGGAAGAGACCCAGTACTTC,CASSVRTSGEETQYF
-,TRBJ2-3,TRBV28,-,TGTGCCAGCAGTTTAAGCGCGGAGAGCACAGATACGCAGTATTTT,CASSLSAESTDTQYF
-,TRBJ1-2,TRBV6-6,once,TGTGCCAGCAGTCAGAGTGGCTACACCTTC,CASSQSGYTF
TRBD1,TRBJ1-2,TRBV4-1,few,TGCGCCAGCAGCCAAGAGACGACAGGGAACAGGCACACCTTC,CASSQETTGNRHTF
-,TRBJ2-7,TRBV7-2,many,TGTGCCAGCACCCCAGGGGGGCACGAGCAGTACTTC,CASTPGGHEQYF
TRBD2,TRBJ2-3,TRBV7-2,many,TGTGCCAGCAGCTATCCGGGGGGGCTTATAGATACGCAGTATTTT,CASSYPGGLIDTQYF